This T cell receptor beta chain was observed in a study of blood T cell repertoires in COVID-19. Study-wide context: The United States, Italy and Spain were the sources of the acute and convalescent COVID-19 samples.

It was during active infection that Seattle patients were enrolled and then longitudinally followed. TCRdb's table, derived via immunoSEQ multiplex PCR, lists solely in-frame clones and lacks some. The sample lists 200,000 to 300,000 clones; roughly 81% were seen once. Looked up from germline, CDR1 is MNHNY and CDR2 is SVGAGI (reference sequence). The CDR3 is 11 residues long. V shed 7 bases and J shed 9 bases, with 10 bases lying between them. The J gene is TRBJ2-1, the V gene TRBV6-6; D is uncertain. Sequences were obtained from peripheral blood. The source of this sequence is a woman older than 75 with COVID-19, enrolled during active disease. The CDR3 here is CASTSVGEQFF. The DNA for the CDR3 is TGTGCCAGCACTAGTGTGGGTGAGCAGTTCTTC.